A selection of T cell receptor beta chains follows, all from one sample in a study of blood T cell repertoires in COVID-19. Measured with immunoSEQ multiplex PCR; TCRdb has only the in-frame clones, and not every one. The table shows 220,000 or so clones, with around 91% occurring only once. The sequenced sample was PBMCs or T cells enriched from blood (not recorded which). The source is a woman aged 18-35 years in a cohort exposed to, infected with or recovered from COVID-19 (not recorded which). Each CDR3 is given with its conserved first and last residue. The order of the fields is D gene, CDR3 length, clone size, V gene, J gene, CDR3 protein, CDR3 DNA. A D gene is named only where the DNA matches it firmly. Some rows mark clone size as missing; the rest say once, few, many or name a class of expanded clone.

D: TRBD2; length: 13; size: many; V: TRBV6-1; J: TRBJ2-5; CDR3: CASSESGRETQYF; DNA: TGTGCCAGCAGTGAAAGCGGGAGAGAGACCCAGTACTTC
D: .; length: 14; size: once; V: TRBV6-5; J: TRBJ1-1; CDR3: CASSRTQGATEAFF; DNA: TGTGCCAGCAGTCGCACCCAAGGGGCGACTGAAGCTTTCTTT
D: .; length: 13; size: .; V: TRBV7-2; J: TRBJ2-1; CDR3: CASSPGAPNEQFF; DNA: TGTGCCAGCAGCCCGGGTGCGCCCAATGAGCAGTTCTTC
D: .; length: 15; size: few; V: TRBV5-4; J: TRBJ2-2; CDR3: CASSFGQGNTGELFF; DNA: TGTGCCAGCAGCTTTGGGCAGGGGAACACCGGGGAGCTGTTTTTT
D: TRBD1; length: 13; size: .; V: TRBV2; J: TRBJ1-1; CDR3: CASEGQVNTEAFF; DNA: TGTGCCAGCGAAGGACAGGTTAACACTGAAGCTTTCTTT
D: TRBD2; length: 15; size: .; V: TRBV5-1; J: TRBJ2-1; CDR3: CASSLGSGAYNEQFF; DNA: TGCGCCAGCAGCTTGGGTAGCGGGGCGTACAATGAGCAGTTCTTC
D: TRBD2; length: 15; size: once; V: TRBV5-1; J: TRBJ2-2; CDR3: CASRLVAGDAGELFF; DNA: TGCGCCAGCAGATTGGTAGCGGGAGACGCCGGGGAGCTGTTTTTT
D: TRBD1; length: 15; size: few; V: TRBV28; J: TRBJ2-7; CDR3: CASSTGTGRAYEQYF; DNA: TGTGCCAGCAGTACCGGGACAGGGAGGGCCTACGAGCAGTACTTC
D: TRBD2; length: 13; size: .; V: TRBV6-5; J: TRBJ2-7; CDR3: CASYLSGSYEQYF; DNA: TGTGCCAGCTATCTTAGCGGGAGCTACGAGCAGTACTTC
D: TRBD1; length: 13; size: once; V: TRBV11-3; J: TRBJ2-4; CDR3: CASSLGRGNIQYF; DNA: TGTGCCAGCAGCTTAGGCAGGGGGAACATTCAGTACTTC
D: .; length: 13; size: .; V: TRBV2; J: TRBJ2-7; CDR3: CASKVEGNYEQYF; DNA: TGTGCCAGCAAGGTGGAGGGCAACTACGAGCAGTACTTC